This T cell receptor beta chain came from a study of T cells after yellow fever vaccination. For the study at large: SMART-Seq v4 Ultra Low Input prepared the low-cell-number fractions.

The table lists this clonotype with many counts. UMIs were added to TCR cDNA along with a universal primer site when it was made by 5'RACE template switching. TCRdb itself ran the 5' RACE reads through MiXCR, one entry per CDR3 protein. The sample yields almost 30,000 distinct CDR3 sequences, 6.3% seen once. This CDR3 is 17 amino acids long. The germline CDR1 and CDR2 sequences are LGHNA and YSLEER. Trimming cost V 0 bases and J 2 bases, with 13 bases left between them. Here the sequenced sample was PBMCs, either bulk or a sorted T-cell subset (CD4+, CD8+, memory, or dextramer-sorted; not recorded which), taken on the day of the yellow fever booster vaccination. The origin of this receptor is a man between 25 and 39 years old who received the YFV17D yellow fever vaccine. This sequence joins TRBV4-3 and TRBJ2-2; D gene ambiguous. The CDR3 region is CASSQDPHDLNTGELFF. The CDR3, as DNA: TGCGCCAGCAGCCAAGATCCCCACGACCTCAACACCGGGGAGCTGTTTTTT.